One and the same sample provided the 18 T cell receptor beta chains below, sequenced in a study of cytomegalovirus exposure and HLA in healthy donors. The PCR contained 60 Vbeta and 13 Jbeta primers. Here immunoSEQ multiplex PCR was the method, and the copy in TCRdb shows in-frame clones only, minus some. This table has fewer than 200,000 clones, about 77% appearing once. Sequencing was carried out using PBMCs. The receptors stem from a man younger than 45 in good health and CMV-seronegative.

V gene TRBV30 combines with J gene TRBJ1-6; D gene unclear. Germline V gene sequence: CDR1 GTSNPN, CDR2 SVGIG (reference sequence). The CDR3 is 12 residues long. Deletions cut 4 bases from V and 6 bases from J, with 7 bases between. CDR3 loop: CAWMAFNSPLHF. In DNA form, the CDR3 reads TGTGCCTGGATGGCTTTTAATTCACCCCTCCACTTT.

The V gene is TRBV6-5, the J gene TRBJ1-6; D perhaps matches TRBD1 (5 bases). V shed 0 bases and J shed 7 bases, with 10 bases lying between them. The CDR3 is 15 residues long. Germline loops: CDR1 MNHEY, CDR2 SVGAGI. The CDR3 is CASSYSQGVNSPLHF. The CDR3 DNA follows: TGTGCCAGCAGTTACTCACAAGGGGTGAATTCACCCCTCCACTTT.

The CDR3: CASSPNNRGIHEQYF. Here the CDR3 DNA reads TGTGCCAGCAGCCCTAATAACAGGGGTATCCACGAGCAGTACTTC. The genes are TRBV7-2 and TRBJ2-7; TRBD1 matches 7 bases. The CDR3 has 15 amino acids. The germline CDR1 and CDR2 sequences are SGHTA and FQGNSA. V was clipped by 5 bases and J by 5 bases; unmatched bases: 12. Full variable domain (remainder filled in from reference TRBV7-2 and TRBJ2-7): GAGVSQSPSNKVTEKGKDVELRCDPISGHTALYWYRQSLGQGLEFLIYFQGNSAPDKSGLPSDRFSAERTGGSVSTLTIQRTQQEDSAVYLCASSPNNRGIHEQYFGPGTRLTVT.

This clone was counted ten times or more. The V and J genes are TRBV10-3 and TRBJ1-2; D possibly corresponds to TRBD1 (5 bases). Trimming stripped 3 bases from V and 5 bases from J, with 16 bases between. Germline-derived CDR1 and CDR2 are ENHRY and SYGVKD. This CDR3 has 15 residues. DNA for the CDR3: TGTGCCATCAGTGAAATTAGTGGGGGAGGTTATGGCTACACCTTC. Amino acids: CAISEISGGGYGYTF.

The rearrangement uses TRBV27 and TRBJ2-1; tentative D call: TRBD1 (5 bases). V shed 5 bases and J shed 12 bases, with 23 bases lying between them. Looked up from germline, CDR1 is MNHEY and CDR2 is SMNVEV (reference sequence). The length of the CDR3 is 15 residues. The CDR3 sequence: CASSTSGQVGWGQFF. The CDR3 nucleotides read TGTGCCAGCAGTACCTCCGGACAAGTGGGGTGGGGGCAGTTCTTC.

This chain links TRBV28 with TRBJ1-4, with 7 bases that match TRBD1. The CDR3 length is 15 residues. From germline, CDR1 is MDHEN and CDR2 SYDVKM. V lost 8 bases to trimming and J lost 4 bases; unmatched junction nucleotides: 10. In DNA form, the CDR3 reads TGTGCCAGCGGGCCTACAGGGGTGGGTAATGAAAAACTGTTTTTT. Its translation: CASGPTGVGNEKLFF.

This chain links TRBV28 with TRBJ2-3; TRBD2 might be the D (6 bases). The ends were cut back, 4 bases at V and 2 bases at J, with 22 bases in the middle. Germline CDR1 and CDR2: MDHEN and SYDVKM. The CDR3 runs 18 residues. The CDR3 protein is CASSSRERGLRNTDTQYF. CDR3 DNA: TGTGCCAGCAGTTCTAGAGAGAGGGGACTCCGGAACACAGATACGCAGTATTTT.

The CDR3 reads CASSLSQGATQPQHF. The CDR3 region has the DNA TGTGCCAGCAGTTTGAGCCAGGGGGCGACTCAGCCCCAGCATTTT. The rearrangement links TRBV28 to TRBJ1-5; TRBD1 agrees at 8 bases. Germline V lookup: CDR1 MDHEN, CDR2 SYDVKM. This CDR3 region has 15 residues. J lost 6 bases, V lost 3 bases, and 7 bases had no gene match. Full variable domain (outside the CDR3, taken from reference TRBV28 and TRBJ1-5): DVKVTQSSRYLVKRTGEKVFLECVQDMDHENMFWYRQDPGLGLRLIYFSYDVKMKEKGDIPEGYSVSREKKERFSLILESASTNQTSMYLCASSLSQGATQPQHFGDGTRLSIL.

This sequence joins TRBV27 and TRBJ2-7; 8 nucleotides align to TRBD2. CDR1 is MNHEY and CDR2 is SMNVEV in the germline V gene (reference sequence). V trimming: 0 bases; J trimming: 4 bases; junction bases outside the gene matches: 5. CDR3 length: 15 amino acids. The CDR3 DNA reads TGTGCCAGCAGTTTATCATTGACGGGAGGGTACGAGCAGTACTTC. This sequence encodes CASSLSLTGGYEQYF.

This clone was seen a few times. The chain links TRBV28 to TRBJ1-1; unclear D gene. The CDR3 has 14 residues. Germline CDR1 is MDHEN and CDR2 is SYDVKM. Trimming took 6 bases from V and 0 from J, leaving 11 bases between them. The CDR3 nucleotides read TGTGCCAGCAGATGGGCCGGTTTGAACACTGAAGCTTTCTTT. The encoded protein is CASRWAGLNTEAFF.

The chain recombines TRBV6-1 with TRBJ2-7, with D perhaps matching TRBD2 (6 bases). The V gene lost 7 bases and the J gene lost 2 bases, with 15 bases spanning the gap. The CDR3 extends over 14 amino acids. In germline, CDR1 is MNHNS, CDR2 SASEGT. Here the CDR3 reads CASMGRGLTYEQYF. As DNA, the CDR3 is TGTGCCAGCATGGGGCGGGGCCTTACCTACGAGCAGTACTTC.

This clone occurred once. CDR3 DNA: TGTGCCAGCAGTTTATGGTCCGGGTTGGGCACCGGGGAGCTGTTTTTT. Translating gives CASSLWSGLGTGELFF. This chain joins TRBV27 and TRBJ2-2; D is unresolved. CDR1 MNHEY and CDR2 SMNVEV come from the germline V gene (reference sequence). The CDR3 is 16 amino acids. Trimming shortened V by 1 base and J by 4 bases, and 13 bases separated the two germline ends.

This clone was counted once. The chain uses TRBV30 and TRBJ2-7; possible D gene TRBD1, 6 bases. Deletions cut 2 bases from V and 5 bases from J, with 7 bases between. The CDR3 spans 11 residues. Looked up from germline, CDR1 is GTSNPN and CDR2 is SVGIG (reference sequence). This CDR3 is CAWSQGNEQYF. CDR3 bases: TGTGCCTGGAGTCAGGGGAACGAGCAGTACTTC.

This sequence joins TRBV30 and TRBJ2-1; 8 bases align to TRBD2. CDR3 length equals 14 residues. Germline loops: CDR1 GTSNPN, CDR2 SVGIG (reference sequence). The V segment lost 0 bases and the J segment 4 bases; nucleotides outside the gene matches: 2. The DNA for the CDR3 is TGTGCCTGGAGTGTGAGACTAGCGTACAATGAGCAGTTCTTC. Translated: CAWSVRLAYNEQFF.

The CDR3 protein is CASSYGIASGRNEQFF. For the CDR3, the DNA is TGTGCCAGCAGTTACGGGATAGCTAGCGGGAGGAATGAGCAGTTCTTC. The chain links TRBV28 to TRBJ2-1; the match to TRBD2 covers 11 bases. Germline CDR1 and CDR2: MDHEN and SYDVKM. Unmatched junction bases numbered 9, after V lost 4 bases and J lost 7 bases. The CDR3 totals 16 residues.

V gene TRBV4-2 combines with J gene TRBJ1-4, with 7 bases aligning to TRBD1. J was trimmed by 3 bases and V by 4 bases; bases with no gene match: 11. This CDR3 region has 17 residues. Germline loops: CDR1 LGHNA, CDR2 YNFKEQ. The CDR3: CASSRQTGSSANEKLFF. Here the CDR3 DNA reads TGTGCCAGCAGCCGACAGACAGGGAGTAGTGCTAATGAAAAACTGTTTTTT.

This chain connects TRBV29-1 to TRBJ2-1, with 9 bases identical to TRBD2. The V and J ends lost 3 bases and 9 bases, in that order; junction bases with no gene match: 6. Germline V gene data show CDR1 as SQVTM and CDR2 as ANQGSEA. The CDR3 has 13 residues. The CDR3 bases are TGCAGCGTTGAGTCGGGACTAGCAAGTGAGCAGTTCTTC. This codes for CSVESGLASEQFF.

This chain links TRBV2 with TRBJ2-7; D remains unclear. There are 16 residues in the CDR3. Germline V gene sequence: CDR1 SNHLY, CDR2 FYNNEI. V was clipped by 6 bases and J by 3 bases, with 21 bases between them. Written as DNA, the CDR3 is TGTGCCAGCAGGACGGTGGGCACAGTCCCCGGCTACGAGCAGTACTTC. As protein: CASRTVGTVPGYEQYF.